This TCR beta chain was obtained from a study of shared clonotypes between healthy human individuals. TCRdb keeps only in-frame clones here, not all; method: immunoSEQ multiplex PCR. Here the sample spans 500,000 or so clones, roughly 95% being singletons. Germline values: CDR1 GTSNPN, CDR2 SVGIG (reference sequence). The V end lost 7 bases, the J end lost 3 bases, and 19 bases lay between the germline ends. This CDR3 region has 14 residues. The chain recombines TRBV30 with TRBJ2-7; D is perhaps TRBD1 or TRBD2 (5 bases each). This sequence was found in a woman in her 30s in good health. The sequenced material came from naive CD4+ T cells sorted from blood. The subset was: CD45RA+ positively selected. CDR3 sequence reads: CASSLGANHYEQYF. The CDR3 region has the DNA TGTGCCTCCAGCCTCGGGGCTAACCACTACGAGCAGTACTTC.